One sample yielded the 29 T cell receptor beta chains listed below, sequenced in a study of blood T cells in healthy people across ages. It was with a sample-barcoded 5' primer and a J-beta primer mix that a second PCR of about 7 to 12 cycles was run. TCRdb re-analysed the 5' RACE reads in MiXCR, keeping a single row per CDR3 protein. The data hold roughly 2 million distinct CDR3 sequences, with 40% to 55% observed a single time. Material for sequencing was blood. The receptors originated from a woman in her thirties or forties in good health.

The chain uses TRBV14 and TRBJ2-5; TRBD2 might be the D (6 bases). The J call may be faulty, since TRBJ2-7 better matches the DNA end. From germline, CDR1 is SGHDN and CDR2 FVKESK. CDR3 size: 15 residues. The CDR3 protein is CASSQGQTRAYEQYF. In nucleotides, the CDR3 is TGTGCCAGCAGCCAAGGACAGACTAGGGCCTACGAGCAGTACTTC.

The chain links TRBV28 to TRBJ2-7, with D unclear. Per the germline V gene, CDR1 is MDHEN and CDR2 is SYDVKM. Trimming shortened V by 6 bases and J by 2 bases, and 11 bases separated the two germline ends. This CDR3 comprises 13 residues. The CDR3 bases are TGTGCCAGCAGCCTGACAACGCCCTACGAGCAGTACTTC. Its translation: CASSLTTPYEQYF.

About this clonotype itself: This may stem from a read error, because a much larger clone lies one nucleotide away. The chain joins TRBV20-1 to TRBJ2-5, with 7 nucleotides matching TRBD2. This CDR3 has 13 residues. V gave up 5 bases and J gave up 1 base; unmatched junction bases: 4. CDR1 and CDR2 from the germline V gene are DFQATT and SNEGSKA (reference sequence). The CDR3 bases are TGCAGTGCTCCTAGACTAGCCCAAGAGACCCAGTACTTC. It codes for CSAPRLAQETQYF.

V and J are TRBV13 and TRBJ2-3; D may match TRBD1 or TRBD2 (6 bases each). CDR3 length equals 13 residues. CDR1 PRHDT and CDR2 FYEKMQ come from the germline V gene (reference sequence). The ends were cut back, 3 bases at V and 5 bases at J, with 9 bases in the middle. Written as DNA, the CDR3 is TGTGCCAGCAGCTTCCGGGGGCTAGATACGCAGTATTTT. Its protein product is CASSFRGLDTQYF.

CDR3 protein: CASSWDASPTEAFF. The CDR3 region has the DNA TGCGCCAGCAGCTGGGACGCAAGCCCCACTGAAGCTTTCTTT. The chain combines TRBV5-1 with TRBJ1-1, with TRBD1 as a possible D gene (5 bases). CDR3 size: 14 residues. In germline, CDR1 is SGHRS, CDR2 YFSETQ. V lost 3 bases and J lost 4, with 13 bases in between.

The rearrangement links TRBV19 to TRBJ2-1; D is unclear. CDR1 is LNHDA, CDR2 SQIVND, per germline (reference sequence). This CDR3 spans 13 amino acids. Trimming stripped 3 bases from V and 6 bases from J, with 9 bases between. The CDR3 coding sequence is TGTGCCAGTAGTATCTTTTCCCTCAATGAGCAGTTCTTC. This translates into CASSIFSLNEQFF.

This chain uses TRBV24-1 with TRBJ2-5; TRBD1 matches at 8 bases. J gave up 5 bases and V 3 bases, and 10 bases lay outside the gene matches. CDR1 KGHDR and CDR2 SFDVKD come from the germline V gene. The CDR3 sequence is 16 residues long. CDR3 protein: CATSDGGTGIGETQYF. The DNA of the CDR3 is TGTGCCACCAGTGATGGAGGGACAGGCATAGGGGAGACCCAGTACTTC.

The chain couples TRBV20-1 to TRBJ2-7; TRBD1 is a possible D gene (6 bases). V was pared by 2 bases and J by 2 bases, with 13 bases between. CDR3 length: 14 amino acids. Germline values: CDR1 DFQATT, CDR2 SNEGSKA (reference sequence). The DNA of the CDR3 is TGCAGTGCTAGATCCTACAGGGAAGCCTACGAGCAGTACTTC. Amino acid sequence: CSARSYREAYEQYF.

CDR3 amino acids: CASSQDFVFRGLGGEQFF. In DNA, the CDR3 is TGTGCCAGCAGCCAAGATTTTGTGTTCAGGGGGCTCGGTGGTGAGCAGTTCTTC. V is TRBV14 and J is TRBJ2-1; 8 nucleotides align to TRBD1. The V and J ends lost 0 bases and 9 bases, in that order; junction bases with no gene match: 16. The CDR3 totals 18 residues. Germline CDR1 SGHDN, CDR2 FVKESK.

The chain carries TRBV20-1 and TRBJ2-1, with 10 bases identical to TRBD2. CDR3 length: 18 residues. Germline V gives CDR1 DFQATT, CDR2 SNEGSKA (reference sequence). J was trimmed by 0 bases and V by 1 base; bases with no gene match: 9. For the CDR3, the DNA is TGCAGTGCTAGAGGACTAGCGGGCCACTCAAGCTCCTACAATGAGCAGTTCTTC. It is translated as CSARGLAGHSSSYNEQFF.

A few counts support this clonotype. The rearrangement uses TRBV3-1 and TRBJ2-3; D unresolved. The V and J ends lost 1 base and 4 bases respectively, with 9 bases between them. Germline CDR1 is LGHDT and CDR2 is YNNKEL (reference sequence). This CDR3 spans 14 amino acids. CDR3 DNA: TGTGCCAGCAGCCAAGTTAGGAGCCCAGATACGCAGTATTTT. Amino acid sequence: CASSQVRSPDTQYF.

This sequence joins TRBV13 and TRBJ2-1; the D is unclear. Germline CDR1 reads PRHDT; CDR2 reads FYEKMQ (reference sequence). This CDR3 region has 15 residues. V was trimmed by 1 base and J by 8 bases, leaving 15 bases between them. The CDR3 nucleotides are TGTGCCAGCAGCTTAGTATTACGGGCCACGGATGAGCAGTTCTTC. The encoded protein is CASSLVLRATDEQFF.

This chain connects TRBV6-5 to TRBJ2-7; D possibly corresponds to TRBD1 (7 bases). The CDR3 extends over 15 amino acids. Trimming took off 6 bases at V and 2 bases at J, with 17 bases between the two ends. CDR1 is MNHEY, CDR2 SVGAGI, per germline. CDR3 loop: CASRPRRDSTYEQYF. The DNA of the CDR3 is TGTGCCAGCAGGCCGAGGAGGGACAGCACCTACGAGCAGTACTTC.

This rearrangement joins TRBV11-1 to TRBJ1-2, with 9 bases that match TRBD1. This CDR3 is built from 16 residues. CDR1 and CDR2 from the germline V gene are SGHAT and FQDESV (reference sequence). J lost 4 bases, V lost 5 bases, and 11 bases had no gene match. In DNA form, the CDR3 reads TGTGCCAGCAGCCTCGGACAGGGGCGGTCAGGCTATGGCTACACCTTC. Translating gives CASSLGQGRSGYGYTF.

A word on this clonotype: The germline gene is not matched at one end of the junction; a read error may be the cause. The chain combines TRBV11-2 with TRBJ2-6; D unresolved. CDR3 length: 14 amino acids. Germline V CDR1 and CDR2: SGHAT, FQNNGV. CDR3 residues: CAGSPTSGANVLTF. CDR3 in DNA: TGTGCCGGCAGCCCCACGAGTGGGGCCAACGTCCTGACTTTC.

This clonotype was seen ten or more times. CDR3 protein: CASSFNTEAFF. In DNA, the CDR3 is TGTGCCAGCAGTTTTAACACTGAAGCTTTCTTT. The chain carries TRBV13 and TRBJ1-1; D gene unclear. The V end lost 6 bases, the J end lost 2 bases, and 4 bases lay between the germline ends. The CDR3 has 11 amino acids. CDR1 PRHDT and CDR2 FYEKMQ come from the germline V gene (reference sequence).

CDR3 residues: CASMEQKRPRETQYF. CDR3 DNA sequence: TGTGCCAGCATGGAGCAAAAGCGTCCCCGAGAGACCCAGTACTTC. The chain employs TRBV28 and TRBJ2-5, with no clear D. Between the trimmed V and J ends, which lost 7 bases and 4 bases, there was a span of 19 bases. This CDR3 spans 15 amino acids. Germline CDR1 is MDHEN and CDR2 is SYDVKM.

The chain has TRBV4-1 and TRBJ2-4; TRBD1 agrees at 7 bases. The junction had 5 bases not matched to a gene; V was cut back by 0 bases and J by 0 bases. The CDR3 extends over 17 amino acids. CDR1 MGHRA and CDR2 YSYEKL come from the germline V gene. CDR3 in amino acids: CASSQDFEGAAKNIQYF. CDR3 nucleotides: TGCGCCAGCAGCCAAGATTTCGAGGGGGCAGCCAAAAACATTCAGTACTTC.

The chain links TRBV20-1 to TRBJ2-7, with unresolved D. Trimming pared 0 bases from V and 1 base from J, leaving 4 bases between. This CDR3 comprises 12 residues. The germline gives CDR1 DFQATT, CDR2 SNEGSKA (reference sequence). CDR3 region: CSARDFSYEQYF. CDR3 nucleotides: TGCAGTGCTAGAGATTTTTCCTACGAGCAGTACTTC.

The J gene is TRBJ1-2, the V gene TRBV7-9; 11 bases agree with TRBD1. Germline V lookup: CDR1 SEHNR, CDR2 FQNEAQ (reference sequence). With V trimmed by 4 bases and J by 6 bases, 4 bases remained unmatched. CDR3 length: 14 residues. CDR3 in DNA: TGTGCCAGCAGCTACGGGACAGGGGGAAATGGCTACACCTTC. Protein: CASSYGTGGNGYTF.

The rearrangement uses TRBV7-3 and TRBJ2-3; 12 nucleotides line up with TRBD2. The CDR3 length is 19 residues. The germline V gene encodes CDR1 SGHTA and CDR2 FQGTGA. With 2 bases clipped from V and 0 bases from J, the junction kept 9 bases outside the gene matches. CDR3 sequence (DNA): TGTGCCAGCAGCTTAGGCACTAGCGGGGGGCTGTCTAGCACAGATACGCAGTATTTT. It yields the protein CASSLGTSGGLSSTDTQYF. The full variable domain, its missing parts supplied by reference TRBV7-3 and TRBJ2-3, is GAGVSQTPSNKVTEKGKYVELRCDPISGHTALYWYRQSLGQGPEFLIYFQGTGAADDSGLPNDRFFAVRPEGSVSTLKIQRTERGDSAVYLCASSLGTSGGLSSTDTQYFGPGTRLTVL.

This clonotype was seen a few times. V gene TRBV20-1 combines with J gene TRBJ1-2; D call uncertain. The length of the CDR3 is 13 residues. Trimming removed 2 bases at V and 8 bases at J, with 15 bases between. CDR1 is DFQATT, CDR2 SNEGSKA, per germline (reference sequence). Written as DNA, the CDR3 is TGCAGTGCTAGAAGAGACCAAGTCGAGGGCTACACCTTC. Translated: CSARRDQVEGYTF.

This clonotype was counted only a few times. CDR3 sequence: CAINARDRDTDTQYF. The CDR3 nucleotides read TGTGCCATCAATGCCCGGGACAGGGACACAGATACGCAGTATTTT. This chain connects TRBV10-3 to TRBJ2-3; 9 nucleotides align to TRBD1. The CDR3 length is 15 residues. The V gene's germline CDR1 is ENHRY and CDR2 SYGVKD. V shed 7 bases and J 2 bases; nucleotides not matched to a gene: 7.

This clonotype was counted only a few times. The rearrangement links TRBV7-2 to TRBJ1-4; D may be TRBD1 (6 bases). V lost 5 bases and J lost 8, with 12 bases in between. The germline gives CDR1 SGHTA, CDR2 FQGNSA. This CDR3 is 13 amino acids long. DNA of the CDR3: TGTGCCAGCAGCCGATTCGGACAGGAAAAACTGTTTTTT. It specifies CASSRFGQEKLFF.

The chain links TRBV5-1 to TRBJ1-2; D gene ambiguous. The CDR3 is made up of 13 amino acids. The germline V gene has CDR1 SGHRS and CDR2 YFSETQ. Trimming shortened V by 0 bases and J by 8 bases, and 11 bases separated the two germline ends. DNA of the CDR3: TGCGCCAGCAGCTTGGCCGGGGTACAAGGCTACACCTTC. Protein product: CASSLAGVQGYTF.

CDR3 sequence (DNA): TGTGCCAGCAGCCCTCAGCGGGGACAGATGAATTCACCCCTCCACTTT. This translates into CASSPQRGQMNSPLHF. The chain employs TRBV9 and TRBJ1-6; TRBD1 aligns across 7 bases. The V gene's germline CDR1 is SGDLS and CDR2 YYNGEE. This CDR3 is built from 16 residues. With 4 bases clipped from V and 7 bases from J, the junction kept 11 bases outside the gene matches.

In its sample, this clonotype was seen a few times. The chain carries TRBV6-2 or TRBV6-3 and TRBJ2-5; D is uncertain. CDR3 length: 12 amino acids. The V end lost 6 bases, the J end lost 5 bases, and 10 bases lay between the germline ends. Germline-derived CDR1 and CDR2 are MNHEY and SVGEGT. Here the CDR3 DNA reads TGTGCCAGCAGCTTTCCTGTTGAGACCCAGTACTTC. Protein sequence: CASSFPVETQYF.

The chain links TRBV7-9 to TRBJ1-2, with 7 bases aligning to TRBD1. Germline CDR1 SEHNR, CDR2 FQNEAQ (reference sequence). The CDR3 covers 16 residues. V trimming: 5 bases; J trimming: 1 base; junction bases outside the gene matches: 10. The CDR3 is CASSPMGDSYNYGYTF. The CDR3 region has the DNA TGTGCCAGCAGCCCTATGGGGGACAGCTATAACTATGGCTACACCTTC.

This chain joins TRBV28 and TRBJ2-7, with 8 bases aligning to TRBD2. Germline assignment: CDR1 MDHEN and CDR2 SYDVKM. The CDR3 extends over 16 amino acids. The trim removed 2 bases at V and 2 bases at J, leaving 8 bases unmatched. CDR3 in DNA: TGTGCCAGCAGTTTACTATTTGAGCGGGGGACCTACGAGCAGTACTTC. Translation gives CASSLLFERGTYEQYF.